The rows below give T cell receptor beta chains drawn from one sample of a study of blood T cell repertoires in COVID-19. Sequencing used immunoSEQ multiplex PCR; TCRdb keeps in-frame clones, though not all of them. The repertoire holds fewer than 600,000 clones, with 88% as singletons. Sequenced sample: PBMCs or T cells enriched from blood (not recorded which). The receptors derive from a middle-aged woman who had recovered from COVID-19. Each CDR3 is given with its conserved first and last residue. D genes are given only for firm matches. Expanded clones get a size class; other rows say once, few or many, or leave the size out.

TRBV4-1	.	TRBJ2-3	.	CASSQSGNRVEDTQYF	TGCGCCAGCAGCCAATCAGGGAACAGGGTTGAAGATACGCAGTATTTT
TRBV7-9	.	TRBJ2-5	TRBD2	CASSLLAGQETQYF	TGTGCCAGCAGCTTACTAGCGGGACAAGAGACCCAGTACTTC
TRBV10-2	.	TRBJ2-7	TRBD2	CASIGTSGDYEQYF	TGCGCCAGCATCGGGACTAGCGGGGACTACGAGCAGTACTTC
TRBV18	.	TRBJ1-1	TRBD1	CASSLGQRMNTEAFF	TGTGCCAGCTCACTGGGACAGCGGATGAACACTGAAGCTTTCTTT
TRBV30	.	TRBJ1-5	.	CAWTSGQSNQPQHF	TGTGCCTGGACCTCCGGACAGAGCAATCAGCCCCAGCATTTT
TRBV6-5	.	TRBJ2-7	.	CASSYGLAGEQYF	TGTGCCAGCAGTTACGGGTTAGCCGGCGAGCAGTACTTC
TRBV5-6	.	TRBJ2-2	TRBD1	CASSLGQGGNTGELFF	TGTGCCAGCAGCTTGGGACAGGGGGGAAACACCGGGGAGCTGTTTTTT
TRBV5-1	once	TRBJ2-3	TRBD2	CASSRPGLGTDTQYF	TGCGCCAGCAGCCGACCGGGACTAGGGACAGATACGCAGTATTTT
TRBV5-1	.	TRBJ2-7	.	CASSLVLALGDEQYF	TGCGCCAGCAGCTTGGTGCTAGCTCTAGGTGACGAGCAGTACTTC
TRBV18	.	TRBJ2-5	.	CASSPGLETQYF	TGTGCCAGCTCACCCGGACTTGAGACCCAGTACTTC
TRBV18	few	TRBJ2-2	TRBD1	CASSSTGGNTGELFF	TGTGCCAGCTCATCGACAGGGGGGAACACCGGGGAGCTGTTTTTT
TRBV6-5	.	TRBJ1-1	TRBD1	CASSTGGGGTEAFF	TGTGCCAGCAGTACAGGGGGCGGTGGCACTGAAGCTTTCTTT
TRBV5-1	.	TRBJ2-1	TRBD1	CASSYLQGANYGSSYNEQFF	TGCGCCAGCAGCTACCTACAGGGGGCGAATTACGGGAGCTCCTACAATGAGCAGTTCTTC
TRBV6-5	.	TRBJ2-1	TRBD2	CASSYSLAGPYNEQFF	TGTGCCAGCAGTTACTCCCTAGCGGGACCCTACAATGAGCAGTTCTTC
TRBV9	.	TRBJ1-1	.	CASSVVGEGEAFF	TGTGCCAGCAGCGTAGTCGGTGAGGGTGAAGCTTTCTTT
TRBV6-6	.	TRBJ2-1	.	CATRGAPDFNEQFF	TGTGCTACCCGGGGGGCGCCAGACTTTAATGAGCAGTTCTTC
TRBV29-1	.	TRBJ1-2	TRBD1	CSVTPGGNHYGYTF	TGCAGCGTTACACCAGGGGGAAACCACTATGGCTACACCTTC
TRBV7-2	.	TRBJ2-5	TRBD2	CASSLGSGRETQYF	TGTGCCAGCAGCTTAGGGAGCGGGAGGGAGACCCAGTACTTC
TRBV7-6	.	TRBJ2-1	TRBD2	CASSPREGSYHNEQFF	TGTGCCAGCAGCCCTAGGGAGGGGTCTTACCACAATGAGCAGTTCTTC
TRBV2	.	TRBJ1-2	.	CASSVDVGNYGYTF	TGTGCCAGCAGTGTAGATGTTGGTAACTATGGCTACACCTTC